These 22 T cell receptor beta chains came from one sample sequenced in a study of blood T cell repertoires in COVID-19 (dated by TCRdb to 2018 to 2021). The protocol used for the library was the immunoSEQ multiplex PCR assay. In its TCRdb copy, this immuneACCESS table keeps in-frame sequences only and misses some clones. Where compared with another copy, unresolved V genes explain less than half of these, and the others have no known cause. This sample lists about 270,000 clones; around 87% were detected once. In total, the top ten clones hold over 2% of the sample. The sample consisted of PBMCs or T cells enriched from blood (not recorded which). These receptors were obtained from a woman aged 18-29 years who had recovered from COVID-19.

The chain couples TRBV6-5 to TRBJ1-1, with a possible D match to TRBD1 (6 bases). The CDR3 has 14 residues. Between the trimmed V and J ends, which lost 6 bases and 4 bases, there was a span of 15 bases. The germline V gene encodes CDR1 MNHEY and CDR2 SVGAGI. The CDR3 loop reads CASSLRGAATEAFF. The DNA of the CDR3 is TGTGCCAGCAGCCTCAGGGGTGCGGCCACTGAAGCTTTCTTT.

The chain employs TRBV4-2 and TRBJ2-3; no definite D call. The germline V and J ends were trimmed by 0 bases and 5 bases, with 3 bases remaining between them. Per germline, CDR1 LGHNA and CDR2 YNFKEQ. The CDR3 consists of 12 residues. As DNA, the CDR3 is TGTGCCAGCAGCCAAGACCTAGATACGCAGTATTTT. This gives the protein CASSQDLDTQYF.

The chain has TRBV6-5 and TRBJ1-1; D unclear. Trimming took off 2 bases at V and 6 bases at J, with 10 bases between the two ends. The CDR3 is made up of 13 amino acids. Germline values: CDR1 MNHEY, CDR2 SVGAGI. CDR3 loop: CASSYPAGAEAFF. As DNA, the CDR3 is TGTGCCAGCAGTTACCCCGCCGGGGCTGAAGCTTTCTTT.

The chain is built from TRBV2 and TRBJ1-2; 11 positions agree with TRBD1. V dropped 9 bases and J dropped 10; count of bases not matched to a gene: 7. The CDR3 length is 12 residues. CDR1 and CDR2 from the germline V gene are SNHLY and FYNNEI. The chain's CDR3 is CASKDRGPLYTF. In DNA form, the CDR3 reads TGTGCCAGTAAGGACAGGGGGCCCCTCTACACCTTC. Full variable domain (rest looked up from reference TRBV2 and TRBJ1-2): EPEVTQTPSHQVTQMGQEVILRCVPISNHLYFYWYRQILGQKVEFLVSFYNNEISEKSEIFDDQFSVERPDGSNFTLKIRSTKLEDSAMYFCASKDRGPLYTFGSGTRLTVV.

This chain joins TRBV9 and TRBJ2-1, with 9 positions matching TRBD2. Germline V gene data show CDR1 as SGDLS and CDR2 as YYNGEE. With V trimmed by 7 bases and J by 7 bases, 9 bases remained unmatched. The CDR3 is 14 amino acids. CDR3 sequence reads: CASCAGGNGNEQFF. CDR3 coding DNA: TGTGCCAGCTGTGCGGGGGGGAATGGAAATGAGCAGTTCTTC.

The rearrangement uses TRBV9 and TRBJ2-3, with 9 bases identical to TRBD1. With V trimmed by 4 bases and J by 4 bases, 4 bases remained unmatched. This CDR3 is built from 14 residues. Per the germline V gene, CDR1 is SGDLS and CDR2 is YYNGEE. CDR3 loop: CASSPTGGADTQYF. For the CDR3, the DNA is TGTGCCAGCAGCCCGACAGGGGGTGCAGATACGCAGTATTTT. The complete variable domain, with remaining parts taken from reference TRBV9 and TRBJ2-3, reads DSGVTQTPKHLITATGQRVTLRCSPRSGDLSVYWYQQSLDQGLQFLIQYYNGEERAKGNILERFSAQQFPDLHSELNLSSLELGDSALYFCASSPTGGADTQYFGPGTRLTVL.

This clone was seen a handful of times. This chain links TRBV29-1 with TRBJ1-1; 8 bases are a match to TRBD1. J lost 5 bases, V lost 6 bases, and 8 bases had no gene match. Germline V lookup: CDR1 SQVTM, CDR2 ANQGSEA. The CDR3 extends over 13 amino acids. This CDR3 reads CSVGQGSRTEAFF. For the CDR3, the DNA is TGCAGCGTCGGACAGGGAAGTCGAACTGAAGCTTTCTTT.

J is TRBJ2-2 and V is TRBV9, with 8 nucleotides matching TRBD1. This CDR3 is built from 15 residues. Germline V gene data show CDR1 as SGDLS and CDR2 as YYNGEE. Unmatched junction bases numbered 3, after V lost 0 bases and J lost 5 bases. This chain's CDR3 is CASSVDRTGTGELFF. Here the CDR3 DNA reads TGTGCCAGCAGCGTAGATAGGACAGGGACCGGGGAGCTGTTTTTT.

V gene TRBV11-2 combines with J gene TRBJ1-5; 7 bases align to TRBD1. Trimming cost V 1 base and J 4 bases; bases outside gene matches: 4. The CDR3 is 15 residues long. Germline-derived CDR1 and CDR2 are SGHAT and FQNNGV. The CDR3 DNA follows: TGTGCCAGCAGCTTAGCGGGACAGAGAAATCAGCCCCAGCATTTT. Its translation: CASSLAGQRNQPQHF.

This clone is a singleton in its sample. The chain couples TRBV7-9 to TRBJ2-7; D perhaps matches TRBD1 (5 bases). V was shortened by 3 bases and J by 0 bases, with 9 bases between the two germline ends. This CDR3 region has 14 residues. Germline CDR1 and CDR2: SEHNR and FQNEAQ (reference sequence). CDR3 DNA: TGTGCCAGCAGCTTTGACAGAAGCTCCTACGAGCAGTACTTC. As protein: CASSFDRSSYEQYF.

This chain links TRBV5-1 with TRBJ2-5; D gene ambiguous. Trimming stripped 4 bases from V and 3 bases from J, with 10 bases between. The germline gives CDR1 SGHRS, CDR2 YFSETQ. CDR3 size: 13 residues. DNA for the CDR3: TGCGCCAGCAGCCCCTTCACGGAAGAGACCCAGTACTTC. Protein sequence: CASSPFTEETQYF.

This clone was seen only a few times. The rearrangement links TRBV2 to TRBJ2-5, with a weak D call TRBD1 (5 bases). Trimming left V 4 bases short and J 2 bases short, with 14 bases between. Germline-derived CDR1 and CDR2 are SNHLY and FYNNEI. This CDR3 spans 15 amino acids. CDR3 loop: CASSGGAALQETQYF. CDR3 nucleotides: TGTGCCAGCAGTGGTGGGGCAGCGTTACAAGAGACCCAGTACTTC.

V is TRBV2 and J is TRBJ2-7; D remains unclear. Germline CDR1 is SNHLY and CDR2 is FYNNEI. The CDR3 totals 12 residues. V lost 10 bases and J lost 2, with 12 bases in between. CDR3 bases: TGTGCCATAGGAGCCGTGGCCTACGAGCAGTACTTC. Translation gives CAIGAVAYEQYF.

This clone was seen just once. This sequence joins TRBV2 and TRBJ2-5, with TRBD2 matching over 7 bases. The CDR3 is 15 residues long. Germline loops: CDR1 SNHLY, CDR2 FYNNEI. The trim removed 6 bases at V and 3 bases at J, leaving 10 bases unmatched. The CDR3 DNA is TGTGCCAGCAGGAGACTAGCCGGGAATAAAGAGACCCAGTACTTC. Translation gives CASRRLAGNKETQYF.

CDR3 in amino acids: CASRDRVGYTF. The CDR3 region has the DNA TGTGCCAGCCGGGACAGGGTCGGCTACACCTTC. The chain carries TRBV19 and TRBJ1-2; TRBD1 aligns across 9 bases. The CDR3 is 11 residues long. J lost 8 bases, V lost 9 bases, and 4 bases had no gene match. Germline CDR1 LNHDA, CDR2 SQIVND (reference sequence).

The chain is built from TRBV4-1 and TRBJ1-1, with 7 nucleotides matching TRBD1. V trimming: 3 bases; J trimming: 1 base; junction bases outside the gene matches: 5. Germline lookup yields CDR1 MGHRA and CDR2 YSYEKL. This CDR3 region has 15 residues. The CDR3 DNA is TGCGCCAGCAGCCAGTCAGGGGGAGGGAACACTGAAGCTTTCTTT. This gives the protein CASSQSGGGNTEAFF.

This clone was observed a single time. V is TRBV7-6 and J is TRBJ2-2, with D maybe TRBD2 (6 bases). The V and J ends lost 3 bases and 1 base respectively, with 12 bases between them. This CDR3 spans 16 amino acids. CDR1 SGHVS and CDR2 FNYEAQ come from the germline V gene. CDR3 amino acids: CASSFLGGGNTGELFF. Written as DNA, the CDR3 is TGTGCCAGCAGCTTTCTCGGGGGAGGGAACACCGGGGAGCTGTTTTTT.

Written as DNA, the CDR3 is TGTGCCAGTAGTCCGACAGGGAACACTGAAGCTTTCTTT. Translating it yields CASSPTGNTEAFF. This sequence joins TRBV19 and TRBJ1-1, with a possible D match to TRBD1 (6 bases). V lost 5 bases and J 1 base, leaving 8 bases between the germline ends. CDR1 is LNHDA, CDR2 SQIVND, per germline (reference sequence). The CDR3 has 13 residues. Complete variable domain (other parts from reference TRBV19 and TRBJ1-1): DGGITQSPKYLFRKEGQNVTLSCEQNLNHDAMYWYRQDPGQGLRLIYYSQIVNDFQKGDIAEGYSVSREKKESFPLTVTSAQKNPTAFYLCASSPTGNTEAFFGQGTRLTVV.

The sample holds one count of this clone. The chain has TRBV27 and TRBJ1-6; TRBD1 matches 10 bases. Unmatched junction bases numbered 4, after V lost 7 bases and J lost 1 base. This CDR3 region has 16 residues. Per the germline V gene, CDR1 is MNHEY and CDR2 is SMNVEV (reference sequence). The CDR3 region has the DNA TGTGCCAGCACATGGACAGGGGGTTCCTATAATTCACCCCTCCACTTT. Its protein product is CASTWTGGSYNSPLHF.

This clone was recorded only once. The chain carries TRBV4-2 and TRBJ2-7; 7 positions agree with TRBD1. CDR3 length: 16 amino acids. The trim removed 1 base at V and 6 bases at J, leaving 12 bases unmatched. Germline V lookup: CDR1 LGHNA, CDR2 YNFKEQ. The CDR3 nucleotides read TGTGCCAGCAGCCAAGCACAAGGGACAGCTATGGTCGAGCAGTACTTC. This gives the protein CASSQAQGTAMVEQYF.

The chain is built from TRBV3-1 (or the pseudogene TRBV3-2) and TRBJ1-3, with D hard to call. Germline assignment: CDR1 LGHDT and CDR2 YNNKEL (reference sequence). CDR3 size: 15 residues. With 4 bases removed from V and 5 bases from J, the gap between germline ends came to 15 bases. For the CDR3, the DNA is TGTGCCAGCAGCCGGAGGGAACCGGCGAGAAACACCATATATTTT. Encoded protein: CASSRREPARNTIYF.

In its sample, this clone was seen once. The rearrangement joins TRBV27 to TRBJ1-6; TRBD1 agrees at 9 bases. Germline lookup yields CDR1 MNHEY and CDR2 SMNVEV (reference sequence). V shed 2 bases, J shed 7 bases, and the junction held 3 bases outside the gene matches. CDR3 length: 15 residues. The CDR3 DNA is TGTGCCAGCAGTTTAGGACAGGGGAGAAATTCACCCCTCCACTTT. It is translated as CASSLGQGRNSPLHF.